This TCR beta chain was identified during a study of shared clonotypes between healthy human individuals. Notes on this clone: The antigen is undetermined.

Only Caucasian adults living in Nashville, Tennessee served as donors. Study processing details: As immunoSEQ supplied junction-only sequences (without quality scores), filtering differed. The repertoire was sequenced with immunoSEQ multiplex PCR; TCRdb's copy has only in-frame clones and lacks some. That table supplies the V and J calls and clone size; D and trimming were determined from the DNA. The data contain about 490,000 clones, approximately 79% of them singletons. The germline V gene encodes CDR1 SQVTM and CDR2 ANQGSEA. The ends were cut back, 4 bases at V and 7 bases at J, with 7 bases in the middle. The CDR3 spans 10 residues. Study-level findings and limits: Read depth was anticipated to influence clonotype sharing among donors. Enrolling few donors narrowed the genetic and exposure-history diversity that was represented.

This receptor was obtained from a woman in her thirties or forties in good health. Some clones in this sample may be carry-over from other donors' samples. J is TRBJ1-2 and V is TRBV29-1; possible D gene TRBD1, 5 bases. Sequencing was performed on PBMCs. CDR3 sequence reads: CSVGGGGYTF. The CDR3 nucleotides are TGCAGCGTTGGCGGGGGTGGCTACACCTTC.